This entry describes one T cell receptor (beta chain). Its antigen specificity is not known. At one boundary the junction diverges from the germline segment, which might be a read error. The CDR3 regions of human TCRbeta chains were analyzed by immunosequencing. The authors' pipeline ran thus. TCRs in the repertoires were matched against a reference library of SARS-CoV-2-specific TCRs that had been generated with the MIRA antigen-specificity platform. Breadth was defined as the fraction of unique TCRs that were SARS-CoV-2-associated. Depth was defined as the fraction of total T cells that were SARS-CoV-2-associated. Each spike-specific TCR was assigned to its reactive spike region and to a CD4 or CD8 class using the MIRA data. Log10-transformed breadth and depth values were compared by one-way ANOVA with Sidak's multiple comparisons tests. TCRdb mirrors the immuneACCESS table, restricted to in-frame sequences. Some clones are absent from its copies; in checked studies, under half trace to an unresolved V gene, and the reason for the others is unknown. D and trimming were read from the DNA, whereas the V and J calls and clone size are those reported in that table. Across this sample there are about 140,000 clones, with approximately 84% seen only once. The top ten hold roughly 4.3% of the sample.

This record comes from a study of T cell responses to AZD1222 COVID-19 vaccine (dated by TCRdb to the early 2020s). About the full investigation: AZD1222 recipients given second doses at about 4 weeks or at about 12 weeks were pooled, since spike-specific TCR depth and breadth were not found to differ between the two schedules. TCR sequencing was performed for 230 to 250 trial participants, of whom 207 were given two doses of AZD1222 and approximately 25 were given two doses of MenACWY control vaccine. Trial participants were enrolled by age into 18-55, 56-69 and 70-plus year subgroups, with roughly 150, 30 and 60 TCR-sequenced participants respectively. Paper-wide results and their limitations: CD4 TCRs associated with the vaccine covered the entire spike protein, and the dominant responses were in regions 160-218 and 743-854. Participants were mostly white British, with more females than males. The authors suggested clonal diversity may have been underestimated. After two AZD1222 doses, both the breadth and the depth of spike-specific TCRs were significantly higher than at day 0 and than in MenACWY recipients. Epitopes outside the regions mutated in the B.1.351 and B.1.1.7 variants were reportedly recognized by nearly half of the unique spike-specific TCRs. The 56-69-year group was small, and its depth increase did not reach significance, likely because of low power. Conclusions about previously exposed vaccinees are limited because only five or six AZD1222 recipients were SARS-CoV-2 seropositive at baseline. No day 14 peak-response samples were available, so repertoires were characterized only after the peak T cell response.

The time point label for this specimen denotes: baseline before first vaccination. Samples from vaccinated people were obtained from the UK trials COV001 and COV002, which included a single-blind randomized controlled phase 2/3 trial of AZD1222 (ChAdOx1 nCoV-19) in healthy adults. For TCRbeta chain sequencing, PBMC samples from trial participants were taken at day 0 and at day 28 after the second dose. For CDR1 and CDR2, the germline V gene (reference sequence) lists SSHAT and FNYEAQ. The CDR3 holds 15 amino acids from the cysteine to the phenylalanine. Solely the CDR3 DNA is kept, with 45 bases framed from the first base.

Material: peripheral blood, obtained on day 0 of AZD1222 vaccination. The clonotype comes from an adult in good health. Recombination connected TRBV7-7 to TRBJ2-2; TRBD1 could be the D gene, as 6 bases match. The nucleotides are TGTGCTAGCAGCCCGAGGACAGCGAACACCGGGGAGCTGTTTTTT. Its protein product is CASSPRTANTGELFF.